The clone carrying this T cell receptor beta chain was observed a few times. Germline lookup yields CDR1 SGHRS and CDR2 YFSETQ. The CDR3 extends over 16 amino acids. The V segment lost 4 bases and the J segment 5 bases; nucleotides outside the gene matches: 6. A single record per CDR3 protein comes from TCRdb applying MiXCR to the 5' RACE reads. The sample lists more than 60,000 distinct CDR3 sequences, under 8.5% occurring once. Time point noted: sample taken at primary tumor resection. The data are from a study of spatial heterogeneity in lung cancer. The sequences come from PBMCs, collected at surgery. This receptor was taken from a male donor with early-stage non-small cell lung cancer. The rearrangement links TRBV5-1 to TRBJ2-1; 13 positions agree with TRBD2. The CDR3 here is CASSQQGLAGDNEQFF. CDR3 in DNA: TGCGCCAGCAGCCAGCAAGGACTAGCGGGGGACAATGAGCAGTTCTTC.